This entry lists 19 T cell receptor beta chains sequenced from one sample in a study of blood T cell repertoires in COVID-19. Assay: immunoSEQ multiplex PCR; the TCRdb copy retains only in-frame clones and omits some. Altogether under 400,000 clones are present, about nine tenths being singletons, with the ten largest covering roughly 2.9%. Source material: peripheral blood. The receptor set was obtained from a woman in her 30s with COVID-19, enrolled during active disease.

This CDR3 reads CATSRGDRRQPLHF. In DNA, the CDR3 is TGTGCCACCAGCAGAGGGGACAGGAGACAACCCCTCCACTTT. This chain connects TRBV15 to TRBJ1-6; 8 bases map to TRBD1. This CDR3 has 14 amino acids. Trimming took 1 base from V and 12 from J; bases not matched to a gene: 5. Germline V gene data show CDR1 as LNHNV and CDR2 as YYDKDF (reference sequence).

This sequence joins TRBV18 and TRBJ1-2, with D unclear. This CDR3 contains 15 residues. V was shortened by 3 bases and J by 3 bases, with 14 bases between the two germline ends. Germline V gene lookup returns CDR1 KGHSH and CDR2 LQKENI. In DNA form, the CDR3 reads TGTGCCAGCTCACCCCAGAGAGGGTCGGACTATGGCTACACCTTC. Encoded protein: CASSPQRGSDYGYTF. The full variable domain, rest sourced from reference TRBV18 and TRBJ1-2, is NAGVMQNPRHLVRRRGQEARLRCSPMKGHSHVYWYRQLPEEGLKFMVYLQKENIIDESGMPKERFSAEFPKEGPSILRIQQVVRGDSAAYFCASSPQRGSDYGYTFGSGTRLTVV.

The chain is built from TRBV6-5 and TRBJ1-1; D unresolved. The CDR3 has 13 amino acids. Germline CDR1 reads MNHEY; CDR2 reads SVGAGI. The ends were cut back, 4 bases at V and 3 bases at J, with 9 bases in the middle. In nucleotides, the CDR3 is TGTGCCAGCAGTTCCGTATTCCACACTGAAGCTTTCTTT. Translation gives CASSSVFHTEAFF.

This clone was seen just once. The chain is built from TRBV7-2 and TRBJ2-3, with D possibly matching TRBD2 (5 bases). V was shortened by 5 bases and J by 2 bases, with 17 bases between the two germline ends. Germline assignment: CDR1 SGHTA and CDR2 FQGNSA. The CDR3 contains 16 residues. As DNA, the CDR3 is TGTGCCAGCAGCCCCGGACTCACCCAAATCACAGATACGCAGTATTTT. Residues: CASSPGLTQITDTQYF.

This chain joins TRBV11-3 and TRBJ2-7, with no clear D. Germline V gives CDR1 SGHNT, CDR2 YENEEA. CDR3 length equals 13 residues. Trimming took 3 bases from V and 5 from J, leaving 11 bases between them. CDR3 sequence reads: CASSLTQVDEQYF. CDR3 in DNA: TGTGCCAGCAGCTTGACCCAGGTCGACGAGCAGTACTTC.

This clone was recorded only once. The gene calls are TRBV10-2 and TRBJ2-1; 10 bases are shared with TRBD2. V shed 6 bases, J shed 2 bases, and the junction held 7 bases outside the gene matches. This CDR3 has 16 amino acids. Germline CDR1 and CDR2: WSHSY and SAAADI. This CDR3 is CASRETSGRTYNEQFF. DNA of the CDR3: TGCGCCAGCAGAGAGACTAGCGGGCGGACCTACAATGAGCAGTTCTTC.

Turning to this clone: The sample contains more than one DNA sequence encoding this CDR3. The V and J genes are TRBV5-1 and TRBJ2-2; TRBD2 is a possible D gene (5 bases). V lost 4 bases and J 0 bases, leaving 7 bases between the germline ends. The CDR3 is made up of 14 amino acids. Germline loops: CDR1 SGHRS, CDR2 YFSETQ. CDR3 nucleotide sequence: TGCGCCAGCAGCCTGGACTCGAACACCGGGGAGCTGTTTTTT. Encoded protein: CASSLDSNTGELFF.

This clone was found a few times. The rearrangement joins TRBV2 to TRBJ2-2; D possibly corresponds to TRBD2 (6 bases). Germline V gives CDR1 SNHLY, CDR2 FYNNEI. The CDR3 totals 15 residues. V was trimmed by 2 bases and J by 5 bases, leaving 12 bases between them. The CDR3 bases are TGTGCCAGCAGTGAATATCGGGGGATGACCGGGGAGCTGTTTTTT. It specifies CASSEYRGMTGELFF.

V usage is TRBV28 and J usage is TRBJ1-5; 8 bases match TRBD1. J lost 8 bases, V lost 6 bases, and 3 bases had no gene match. Germline V gives CDR1 MDHEN, CDR2 SYDVKM. This CDR3 has 12 residues. The CDR3 loop is CASRTGDEPQHF. Here the CDR3 DNA reads TGTGCCAGCAGGACAGGGGACGAGCCCCAGCATTTT.

This chain connects TRBV12-3 or TRBV12-4 to TRBJ2-4, with D perhaps matching TRBD2 (5 bases). The V gene lost 3 bases and the J gene lost 6 bases, with 9 bases spanning the gap. This CDR3 has 13 residues. The CDR3 reads CASSFSGRNIQYF. The DNA for the CDR3 is TGTGCCAGCAGTTTTTCTGGGAGAAACATTCAGTACTTC.

This rearrangement joins TRBV9 to TRBJ1-6; no clear D. The V end was cut by 7 bases, the J end by 0 bases, with 8 bases between. Looked up from germline, CDR1 is SGDLS and CDR2 is YYNGEE. The CDR3 extends over 14 amino acids. CDR3 DNA sequence: TGTGCCAGCTCCGTCAGCTCCTATAATTCACCCCTCCACTTT. This gives the protein CASSVSSYNSPLHF.

The chain uses TRBV9 and TRBJ1-3; perhaps TRBD1 as D (6 bases). V lost 4 bases and J lost 0, with 8 bases in between. Per germline, CDR1 SGDLS and CDR2 YYNGEE. The CDR3 sequence is 14 residues long. CDR3 residues: CASSSDSSGNTIYF. In nucleotides, the CDR3 is TGTGCCAGCAGCTCGGACAGCTCTGGAAACACCATATATTTT.

This chain connects TRBV5-1 to TRBJ2-5, with TRBD1 matching over 10 bases. In germline, CDR1 is SGHRS, CDR2 YFSETQ. V trimming: 4 bases; J trimming: 7 bases; junction bases outside the gene matches: 10. The CDR3 covers 15 residues. The CDR3 reads CASSPDRGAAGTQYF. The CDR3 DNA follows: TGCGCCAGCAGCCCGGACAGGGGGGCAGCAGGGACCCAGTACTTC.

Comment on this clone: Other DNA sequences of this sample code for an identical CDR3. V and J are TRBV30 and TRBJ1-4, with a tentative D call TRBD1 (5 bases). Germline V gene sequence: CDR1 GTSNPN, CDR2 SVGIG (reference sequence). V lost 1 base and J 7 bases, leaving 10 bases between the germline ends. CDR3 length: 13 amino acids. The CDR3 bases are TGTGCCTGGAGTGGTGGGGGGGGTGAAAAACTGTTTTTT. Translation gives CAWSGGGGEKLFF.

This chain connects TRBV7-9 to TRBJ2-3; TRBD1 is a possible D gene (6 bases). The CDR3 sequence is 14 residues long. Trimming shortened V by 1 base and J by 6 bases, and 11 bases separated the two germline ends. Per the germline V gene, CDR1 is SEHNR and CDR2 is FQNEAQ (reference sequence). CDR3 residues: CASSLVGDTDTQYF. In DNA form, the CDR3 reads TGTGCCAGCAGCTTAGTAGGGGACACGGATACGCAGTATTTT.

This chain connects TRBV11-3 to TRBJ1-1, with TRBD1 as a possible D gene (5 bases). Germline loops: CDR1 SGHNT, CDR2 YENEEA. The CDR3 is made up of 13 amino acids. Trimming stripped 6 bases from V and 2 bases from J, with 10 bases between. The CDR3 DNA follows: TGTGCCAGCAGTTCGACAGCCAACACTGAAGCTTTCTTT. This codes for CASSSTANTEAFF.

This clone was detected once. DNA for the CDR3: TGTGCCAGCAGTTTAGGGCGGAATCAGCCCCAGCATTTT. It encodes CASSLGRNQPQHF. The chain links TRBV12-3 or TRBV12-4 to TRBJ1-5; no clear D. Trimming stripped 1 base from V and 4 bases from J, with 5 bases between. The CDR3 has 13 amino acids.

V gene TRBV4-1 combines with J gene TRBJ2-2; 10 bases align to TRBD2. With V trimmed by 6 bases and J by 1 base, 8 bases remained unmatched. Germline CDR1 and CDR2: MGHRA and YSYEKL. The CDR3 has 17 amino acids. The CDR3 bases are TGCGCCAGCAGTCGCTCGGGACTAGCGAAGAACACCGGGGAGCTGTTTTTT. The encoded protein is CASSRSGLAKNTGELFF.

The rearrangement joins TRBV27 to TRBJ2-5, with D perhaps matching TRBD2 (6 bases). Germline values: CDR1 MNHEY, CDR2 SMNVEV (reference sequence). The CDR3 runs to 12 residues. Deletions cut 5 bases from V and 14 bases from J, with 18 bases between. The CDR3 DNA reads as TGTGCCAGCAGTCATCCGGGAGCCACGCCATACTTC. Translation gives CASSHPGATPYF.